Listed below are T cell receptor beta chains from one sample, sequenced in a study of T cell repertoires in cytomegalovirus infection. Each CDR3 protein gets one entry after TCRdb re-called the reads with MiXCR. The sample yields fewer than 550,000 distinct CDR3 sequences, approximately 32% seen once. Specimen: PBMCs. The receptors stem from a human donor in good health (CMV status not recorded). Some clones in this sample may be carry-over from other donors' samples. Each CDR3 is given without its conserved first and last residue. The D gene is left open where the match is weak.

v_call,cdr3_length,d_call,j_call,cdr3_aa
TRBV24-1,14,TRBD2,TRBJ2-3,ATQGLAGGVTDTQY
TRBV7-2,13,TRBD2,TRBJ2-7,ASSTSWGGDYEQY
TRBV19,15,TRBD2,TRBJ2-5,ASSISASGGVQETQY
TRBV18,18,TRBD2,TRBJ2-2,ASSPLPSGGAGSNTGELF
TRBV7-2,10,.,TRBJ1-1,ASSLVPFEAF
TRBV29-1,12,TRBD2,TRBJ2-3,SVTRLAGSDTQY
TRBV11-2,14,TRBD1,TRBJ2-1,ASSLTGVQLYNEQF
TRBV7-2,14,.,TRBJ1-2,ASSSQAGVSNYGYT
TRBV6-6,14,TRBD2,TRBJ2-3,ASSYSGRGNTDTQY
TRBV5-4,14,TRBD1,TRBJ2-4,ASSAIGQGTKNIQY
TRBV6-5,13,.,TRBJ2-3,ASSHRGAGTDTQY
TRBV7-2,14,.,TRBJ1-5,ASSSGPPSGNQPQH
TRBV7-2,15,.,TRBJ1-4,AGPKKSERATNEKLF
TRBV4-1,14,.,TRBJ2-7,ASSQDVGDGYYEQY
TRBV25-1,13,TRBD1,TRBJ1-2,ASSPPDRGPHGYT
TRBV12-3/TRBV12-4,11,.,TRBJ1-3,ASSLWVGNTIY
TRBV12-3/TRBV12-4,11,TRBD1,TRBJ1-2,ASSPGTGSGYT
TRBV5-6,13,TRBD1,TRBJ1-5,ASSFDRGINQPQH
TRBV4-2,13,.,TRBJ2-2,ASSQGPANTGELF
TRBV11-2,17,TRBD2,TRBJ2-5,ASSPRTSGDVTYQETQY
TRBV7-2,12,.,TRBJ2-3,ASSTDWSTDTQY
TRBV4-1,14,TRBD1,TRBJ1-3,ASSQNRGYTGNTIY
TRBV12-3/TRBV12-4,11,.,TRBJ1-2,ASSLSSPGGYT
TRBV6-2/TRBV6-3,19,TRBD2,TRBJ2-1,ASSSKYPGTSGVRSYNEQF
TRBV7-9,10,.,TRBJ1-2,ASSLAALGYT
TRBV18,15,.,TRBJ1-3,ASSSLGDINSGNTIY
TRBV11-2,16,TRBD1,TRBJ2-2,ASSFRGPRQGYTGELF
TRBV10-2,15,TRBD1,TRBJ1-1,ASSEPRGRQGDTEAF
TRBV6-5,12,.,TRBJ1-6,ASSLTANDSPLH
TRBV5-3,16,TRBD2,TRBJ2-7,ASSSRLAENRWGFEQY
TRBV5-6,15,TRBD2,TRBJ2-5,ASSDAGTSGEQETQY
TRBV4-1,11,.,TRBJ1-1,ASSQLYGTVAF
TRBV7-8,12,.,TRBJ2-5,ASSLTGAGETQY
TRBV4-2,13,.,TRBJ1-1,ASSQDRRPFTEAF
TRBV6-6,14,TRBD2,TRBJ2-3,ASSQRTSGGADTQY
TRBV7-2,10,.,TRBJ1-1,ASSRGGPEAF
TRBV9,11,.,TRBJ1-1,ASSVDSNTEAF
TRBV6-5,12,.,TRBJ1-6,ASRGQTYNSPLH
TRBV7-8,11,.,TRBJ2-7,ASSRTDNYEQY
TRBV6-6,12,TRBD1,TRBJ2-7,ASISGTGLYEQY
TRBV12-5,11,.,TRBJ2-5,ASGLDREETQY
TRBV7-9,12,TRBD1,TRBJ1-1,ASSLWGRGAEAF
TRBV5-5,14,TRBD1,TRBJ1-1,ASSRTGFPLNTEAF
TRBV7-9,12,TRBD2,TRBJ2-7,ASEGGILSYEQY
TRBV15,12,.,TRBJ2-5,ATSGSGTQETQY
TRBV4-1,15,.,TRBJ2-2,ASSQEVVATNTGELF
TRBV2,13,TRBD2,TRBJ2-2,ASSDGGAPVGELF
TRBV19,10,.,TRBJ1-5,ASSNYGQPQH
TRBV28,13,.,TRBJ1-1,ASSLRFGKWTEAF
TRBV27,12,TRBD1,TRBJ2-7,ASSARQGTYEQY
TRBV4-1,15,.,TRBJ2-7,ASSQDNQFDPPYEQY
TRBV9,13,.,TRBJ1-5,ASSAGATLNQPQH
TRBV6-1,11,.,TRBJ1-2,ASSEAAGPIYT
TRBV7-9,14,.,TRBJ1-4,ASSSTRTRSYEKLF
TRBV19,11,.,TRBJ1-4,ASSILNEEKLF
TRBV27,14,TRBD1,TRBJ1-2,ASSFTGTQGTYGYT
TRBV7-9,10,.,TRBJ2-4,ASSGGQNIQY